The rows below give T cell receptor beta chains drawn from one sample of a study of OX40 agonist ivuxolimab in advanced cancers. Clones were read by immunoSEQ multiplex PCR, and TCRdb kept only the in-frame ones, dropping some. The profile covers 120,000 or so clones, with just under 95% appearing a single time and roughly 0.15% taken by the ten largest. Sequences were derived from CD4+ or CD8+ T cells sorted from blood, sampled in a trial of the OX40 agonist ivuxolimab. The receptor source for this set is an adult with an advanced solid tumor such as melanoma, head and neck, liver or kidney cancer. Both conserved end residues are trimmed from each CDR3.

j_gene | v_gene | CDR3aa
TRBJ2-6 | TRBV19 | ASSIGTGVSGANVLT
TRBJ2-1 | TRBV7-3 | ASSLTPGLAANEQF
TRBJ2-1 | TRBV4-1 | ASSLAGTGHYNEQF
TRBJ2-2 | TRBV9 | ASSVDSTTGGLF
TRBJ1-3 | TRBV29-1 | SVEGDAGNTIY
TRBJ2-1 | TRBV19 | ASSIQGWGGGDEQF
TRBJ2-1 | TRBV7-3 | ASSLQSYNEQF
TRBJ1-1 | TRBV5-1 | ASSYSKTGNTEAF
TRBJ2-7 | TRBV2 | ASTTAFAYEQY
TRBJ1-2 | TRBV18 | ASSPDRASGYT
TRBJ1-1 | TRBV7-8 | ASSLLGGLGTEAF
TRBJ2-1 | TRBV5-8 | ASSPGGRTYNEQF
TRBJ2-1 | TRBV15 | ATSRGTGQDRMYNEQF
TRBJ1-2 | TRBV6-5 | ASSYYGGSYGYT
TRBJ1-1 | TRBV5-6 | ASTVSGLTEAF
TRBJ2-7 | TRBV7-8 | ASSPLYEQY
TRBJ2-7 | TRBV20-1 | SALSHREQY
TRBJ1-1 | TRBV28 | AKQFGNTEAF
TRBJ1-1 | TRBV27 | ASSLSGGMSTEAF
TRBJ1-4 | TRBV4-3 | ASSQVRGPATNEKLF
TRBJ2-1 | TRBV5-1 | ASSLWLAVDNEQF
TRBJ1-2 | TRBV28 | ASRSPGGYGYT
TRBJ2-1 | TRBV15 | ATSRAGNPNEQF